This T cell receptor (beta chain) was sequenced in a study of blood T cell repertoires in COVID-19 (dated by TCRdb to 2018 to 2021). With respect to the entire study: Samples covering the acute and convalescent phases of COVID-19 were provided by collaborators in the United States, Italy and Spain. The prospective study material was composed of cDNA or gDNA derived from T cells, B-cell-depleted T cells, or PBMCs. The dataset comprised deeply sampled blood TCRbeta repertoires from subjects exposed to, actively infected with, or recovered from COVID-19. The repertoires were made available in a free public database intended to serve as a resource for research on the immune response to SARS-CoV-2. The samples were drawn from the first 160 participants of the ongoing ImmuneRACE study and from about 1,200 subjects provided by 6 global collaborators. Sample metadata almost always included a de-identified subject ID, COVID-19 status, age in years and sex. Where available, HLA class I and class II types were taken from metadata supplied by the sample provider and were not determined by assay-based typing. General findings and caveats noted by the study authors: How much clinical and demographic metadata was included differed by source and by participant, and the metadata was provided uncurated.

V and J are trimmed by 1 base and 9 bases, and the gene matches miss 8 bases of the junction. Reading the germline V gene gives CDR1 SGHAT and CDR2 FQNNGV. The CDR3 spans 15 residues, from the cysteine through the phenylalanine. The retained sequence is limited to the CDR3, 45 bases, with the frame set at the first base. A word on this clone: It has no known antigen specificity. No base-level quality is on record; no much larger clone is a single base apart.

Collaborating institutions collected whole blood in K2EDTA tubes following their own protocols. For TCRbeta analysis, collaborators shipped samples in one of three forms: frozen whole blood, isolated PBMCs, or DNA extracted from either of those sample types. The immunoSEQ Assay, a bias-controlled multiplex PCR, was used to amplify TCRbeta CDR3 regions from genomic DNA. The original pipeline was this. The number of nucleated cells in each sample was estimated from the amplification of reference gene primers within the assay. Sequence reads were collapsed and filtered to measure the absolute abundance of every unique TCRbeta CDR3 rearrangement. For each sample, productive Simpson clonality was calculated as the square root of Simpson's diversity index over productive rearrangements. TCRdb mirrors the immuneACCESS table, restricted to in-frame sequences. Some clones are absent from its copies; in checked studies, under half trace to an unresolved V gene, and the reason for the others is unknown. V, J and clone size are those of that table, while D and trimming were read from the DNA. For this sample the table gives about 51,000 clones, of which 80% to 85% were detected only once. The top ten clones comprise approximately 14% of the sample.

The chain links TRBV11-2 with TRBJ2-1; 8 bases in the junction line up with TRBD2. Sequencing used peripheral blood. This TCR was recovered from a human donor with acute or convalescent COVID-19. The donor label of this sample is uncertain. The DNA sequence follows: TGTGCCAGCAGCTTAGGGGCAGCGGGAGTTGCTGAGCAGTTCTTC. The translation is CASSLGAAGVAEQFF. Here the CDR3 is joined to the reference TRBV11-2 and TRBJ2-1 genes, and the full variable domain is: EAGVAQSPRYKIIEKRQSVAFWCNPISGHATLYWYQQILGQGPKLLIQFQNNGVVDDSQLPKDRFSAERLKGVDSTLKIQPAKLEDSAVYLCASSLGAAGVAEQFFGPGTRLTVL.